These 10 T cell receptor beta chains were sequenced from one sample in a study of human T cells and chemical hapten exposure. A single record per CDR3 protein comes from TCRdb applying MiXCR to the RACE reads. The data hold more than 300,000 distinct CDR3 sequences, with about 5.4% observed a single time. Documented time point: pre-sensitization, week 0. Treatment given: therapeutic diphenylcyclopropenone sensitization with weekly scalp DPC. Sequencing was performed on whole blood, taken in connection with sensitization to the hapten diphenylcyclopropenone (DPC). Receptors were obtained from a woman aged 18-29 years with alopecia areata. Some clones in this sample may be carry-over from other donors' samples.

This clonotype was found many times. This chain uses TRBV27 with TRBJ2-6; a possible D gene is TRBD1 (6 bases). The CDR3 runs to 16 residues. Deletions cut 2 bases from V and 4 bases from J, with 12 bases between. Germline CDR1 reads MNHEY; CDR2 reads SMNVEV (reference sequence). CDR3 protein: CASSLGSGEGANVLTF. The CDR3 DNA follows: TGTGCCAGCAGTTTAGGGTCAGGGGAAGGGGCCAACGTCCTGACTTTC.

This clonotype was counted only a few times. The V and J genes are TRBV28 and TRBJ2-7; TRBD2 matches at 7 bases. Germline V CDR1 and CDR2: MDHEN, SYDVKM. The V and J ends lost 7 bases and 9 bases, in that order; junction bases with no gene match: 9. The CDR3 covers 12 residues. The CDR3 bases are TGTGCCAGCACCCAAAGGGAGGGGCGGCAGTACTTC. It is translated as CASTQREGRQYF. Supplemented by reference TRBV28 and TRBJ2-7, the full variable domain reads DVKVTQSSRYLVKRTGEKVFLECVQDMDHENMFWYRQDPGLGLRLIYFSYDVKMKEKGDIPEGYSVSREKKERFSLILESASTNQTSMYLCASTQREGRQYFGPGTRLTVT.

The chain links TRBV12-3 or TRBV12-4 to TRBJ2-2, with no clear D. V shed 5 bases and J shed 7 bases, with 17 bases lying between them. CDR3 length: 15 amino acids. In DNA form, the CDR3 reads TGTGCCAGCAGTACGGTTGGTTGGTATGGCGGGGAGCTGTTTTTT. Translation: CASSTVGWYGGELFF.

The chain employs TRBV4-1 and TRBJ1-5, with no clear D. V was cut by 2 bases and J by 3 bases, with 14 bases left in between. The CDR3 contains 16 residues. Germline CDR1 is MGHRA and CDR2 is YSYEKL. CDR3 loop: CASSQFGPIPNQPQHF. The CDR3 DNA follows: TGCGCCAGCAGCCAATTTGGGCCGATTCCCAATCAGCCCCAGCATTTT.

This clonotype has only a few counts. J is TRBJ2-5 and V is TRBV7-6, with D tentatively TRBD1 or TRBD2 (5 bases each). The CDR3 is made up of 15 amino acids. Looked up from germline, CDR1 is SGHVS and CDR2 is FNYEAQ. The ends were cut back, 2 bases at V and 1 base at J, with 11 bases in the middle. CDR3 sequence: CASSLTGLGQETQYF. The DNA for the CDR3 is TGTGCCAGCAGCTTAACAGGACTCGGCCAAGAGACCCAGTACTTC.

There are a few counts of this clonotype. The J gene is TRBJ2-5, the V gene TRBV15; D ambiguous. CDR3 size: 13 residues. The V gene's germline CDR1 is LNHNV and CDR2 YYDKDF (reference sequence). Trimming took off 6 bases at V and 1 base at J, with 9 bases between the two ends. This CDR3 is CATRSYSQETQYF. The CDR3 DNA follows: TGTGCCACCAGGAGCTACTCCCAAGAGACCCAGTACTTC.

This chain links TRBV6-2 or TRBV6-3 with TRBJ2-6; weak D call: TRBD2 (6 bases). V was shortened by 5 bases and J by 5 bases, with 16 bases between the two germline ends. The CDR3 is 16 amino acids. Germline CDR1 MNHEY, CDR2 SVGEGT. CDR3 nucleotides: TGTGCCAGCAGTATCCGGGGGACGGACTGGGCCAACGTCCTGACTTTC. Protein product: CASSIRGTDWANVLTF.

This clonotype appeared many times. This chain connects TRBV19 to TRBJ2-5; D is possibly TRBD2 (6 bases). The CDR3 is made up of 15 amino acids. V was shortened by 9 bases and J by 1 base, with 18 bases between the two germline ends. Germline-derived CDR1 and CDR2 are LNHDA and SQIVND (reference sequence). CDR3 in DNA: TGTGCCAGCGCGGGAAGTACCCGGATCCAAGAGACCCAGTACTTC. It translates to CASAGSTRIQETQYF.

V and J are TRBV5-6 and TRBJ1-2; D is unclear. Trimming stripped 0 bases from V and 1 base from J, with 7 bases between. Germline lookup yields CDR1 SGHDT and CDR2 YYEEEE. This CDR3 contains 14 residues. In nucleotides, the CDR3 is TGTGCCAGCAGCTTGGCCGGAAGTAACTATGGCTACACCTTC. The encoded protein is CASSLAGSNYGYTF.

This clonotype was recorded at least ten times. The chain combines TRBV2 with TRBJ2-7, with D tentatively TRBD1 (6 bases). The CDR3 has 14 amino acids. Trimming removed 4 bases from V and 2 bases from J, with 12 bases in between. Germline assignment: CDR1 SNHLY and CDR2 FYNNEI. The DNA for the CDR3 is TGTGCCAGCAGTGCGGACAGTCCTACCTACGAGCAGTACTTC. It encodes CASSADSPTYEQYF.